The rows below give T cell receptor beta chains drawn from one sample of a study of response to subunit inactivated influenza vaccine. TCRdb reprocessed the RT-PCR reads with MiXCR, giving one entry per CDR3 protein. Among about 700,000 distinct CDR3 sequences listed, 14% were seen once. Sequences were derived from PBMCs from blood, sampled less than 15 days before vaccination. All receptors come from a man over 45 who received an inactivated influenza vaccine. Both conserved end residues are part of each CDR3. A D gene is named only where the DNA matches it firmly. Size values are once, few and many counts, or a class for expanded clones, and some rows have none.

D gene | clone size | J gene | V gene | CDR3 DNA | CDR3 protein
TRBD2 | . | TRBJ2-1 | TRBV4-2 | TGTGCCAGCAGCCGCAGGGACGGCGATAGCGGGGGCAATGAGCAGTTCTTC | CASSRRDGDSGGNEQFF
. | few | TRBJ1-4 | TRBV12-3/TRBV12-4 | TGTGCCAGCAGTCAGGGTTGGGGGGCAGGTGAAAAACTGTTTTTT | CASSQGWGAGEKLFF
TRBD1 | few | TRBJ2-2 | TRBV6-1 | TGTGCCAGCAGCCGTGATCAGACAGGGGGGAACACCGGGGAGCTGTTTTTT | CASSRDQTGGNTGELFF
. | . | TRBJ2-3 | TRBV7-2 | TGTGCCAGCAGCACGACTGGCTGGGATACGCAGTATTTT | CASSTTGWDTQYF
TRBD2 | . | TRBJ2-7 | TRBV5-1 | TGCGCCAGCAGCTTGGAATCCCAGCGGGGGTCCTACGAGCAGTACTTC | CASSLESQRGSYEQYF
. | . | TRBJ2-7 | TRBV7-9 | TGTGCCAGCAGCTATGGACAGCTCTCCTACGAGCAGTACTTC | CASSYGQLSYEQYF
TRBD1 | few | TRBJ2-1 | TRBV6-1 | TGTGCCAGCAGGGATTGGACAGGGAGGACTGAGCAGTTCTTC | CASRDWTGRTEQFF
. | many | TRBJ2-6 | TRBV12-3/TRBV12-4 | TGTGCCAGTAGTCGGAGCTCCGGGGCCAACGTCCTGACTTTC | CASSRSSGANVLTF
. | . | TRBJ2-1 | TRBV29-1 | TGCAGCGTTGAAGGGAGGGCGAAGTACAATGAGCAGTTCTTC | CSVEGRAKYNEQFF
. | few | TRBJ1-2 | TRBV9 | TGTGCCAGCAGCGTAGACCAGGCAAACTATGGCTACACCTTC | CASSVDQANYGYTF
TRBD1 | many | TRBJ1-6 | TRBV10-3 | TGTGCCATCAGTGAAGGAAACAGGGGAAATTCACCCCTCCACTTT | CAISEGNRGNSPLHF
. | . | TRBJ2-5 | TRBV6-1 | TGTGCCAGCAGTGAAGCCTTCGGGGGTAGGACCCAGTACTTC | CASSEAFGGRTQYF
TRBD2 | few | TRBJ2-5 | TRBV20-1 | TGCAGTGCTAGAGAGTTGCTAGCGGGGATGGAGACCCAGTACTTC | CSARELLAGMETQYF
TRBD2 | many | TRBJ2-7 | TRBV20-1 | TGCAGTGCTAGCCCGGGACTAGCGAGGGTATACGAGCAGTACTTC | CSASPGLARVYEQYF
TRBD1 | . | TRBJ2-3 | TRBV6-1 | TGTGCCAGCAACGGAAGGGGGACAGTAAACACAGATACGCAGTATTTT | CASNGRGTVNTDTQYF
. | . | TRBJ2-7 | TRBV18 | TGTGCCAGCTCACCACCCGGCGATCGCGAGCAGTACTTC | CASSPPGDREQYF
. | few | TRBJ2-5 | TRBV5-5 | TGTGCCAGCAGCTTGGGGCCGACCTATCACCAAGAGACCCAGTACTTC | CASSLGPTYHQETQYF
. | many | TRBJ2-1 | TRBV29-1 | TGCAGCGTCCCCGCAGGCGATGAGCAGTTCTTC | CSVPAGDEQFF
TRBD1 | many | TRBJ1-4 | TRBV5-1 | TGCGCCAGCAGCTTAAACCAGGGCGGACAGGGTGGTTTTGAAAAACTGTTTTTT | CASSLNQGGQGGFEKLFF
TRBD2 | few | TRBJ2-1 | TRBV14 | TGTGCCAGCAGCCCAGGGACTAGCGGGAGGGGGAGCTCCTACAATGAGCAGTTCTTC | CASSPGTSGRGSSYNEQFF
. | few | TRBJ2-7 | TRBV6-1 | TGTGCCAGCAGGACCTACCGACAGGTGGGCGAGCAGTACTTC | CASRTYRQVGEQYF
TRBD2 | . | TRBJ2-7 | TRBV10-3 | TGTGCCATCAGTGGGGGGACTAGTCTCGTACGCGAGCAGTACTTC | CAISGGTSLVREQYF
TRBD2 | many | TRBJ2-7 | TRBV4-2 | TGTGCCAGCAGCCAAGATTATTTTGCGGGGGAGTACGAGCAGTACTTC | CASSQDYFAGEYEQYF
. | few | TRBJ2-7 | TRBV20-1 | TGCAGTGCTGCCCGGGTTCTTCTTACCTACGAGCAGTACTTC | CSAARVLLTYEQYF
. | few | TRBJ2-1 | TRBV20-1 | TGCAGTGCTAGTTTGGGCAATGAGCAGTTCTTC | CSASLGNEQFF
TRBD2 | few | TRBJ2-2 | TRBV2 | TGTGCCAGCAGCGAAGGGACTAGCGGGAGAGAGAACACCGGGGAGCTGTTTTTT | CASSEGTSGRENTGELFF
TRBD1 | . | TRBJ1-3 | TRBV15 | TGTGCCACCAGCAGAGAAGGAAGGGGGCCAGGAAACACCATATATTTT | CATSREGRGPGNTIYF
. | few | TRBJ1-5 | TRBV28 | TGTGCCAGCAGTCTCTATACAGGGAATCAGCCCCAGCATTTT | CASSLYTGNQPQHF
. | many | TRBJ1-1 | TRBV25-1 | TGTGCCAGCAGTGAATATAGCGGGGGGGGAGCTTTCTTT | CASSEYSGGGAFF
TRBD2 | few | TRBJ2-1 | TRBV4-2 | TGTGCCAGCAGCCAAGATCGGATGCGGGGGGCAATCAATGAGCAGTTCTTC | CASSQDRMRGAINEQFF
. | . | TRBJ1-2 | TRBV12-3/TRBV12-4 | TGTGCCAGCAGTTTCTCTTCTCGTTATGGCTACACCTTC | CASSFSSRYGYTF